This T cell receptor beta chain is from a study of response to subunit inactivated influenza vaccine. General study points: It was suggested by the authors that few new T cells are recruited by each seasonal influenza vaccination.

This clonotype showed up many times. Its antigen is as yet unknown. CDR3 length: 14 amino acids. Germline V CDR1 and CDR2: SGHRS, YFSETQ. The V segment lost 7 bases and the J segment 1 base; nucleotides outside the gene matches: 7. TCRdb used MiXCR to reprocess the RT-PCR reads, holding one entry per CDR3 protein. The table shows approximately 500,000 distinct CDR3 sequences, with 10% to 15% occurring only once. This chain uses TRBV5-1 with TRBJ1-1; TRBD1 agrees at 7 bases. The clonotype was recovered from a man aged 50 or older who received an inactivated influenza vaccine. Sequenced material: PBMCs from blood, taken roughly 48 days after vaccination. CDR3 bases: TGCGCCAGCGGCCAGGACAGGAGGAACACTGAAGCTTTCTTT. Its protein is CASGQDRRNTEAFF.